These 28 T cell receptor beta chains were all obtained from the same sample, sequenced in a study of blood T cell repertoires in COVID-19. This table comes from immunoSEQ multiplex PCR, and its TCRdb copy is limited to in-frame clones, with some not included. The sample holds about 160,000 clones, roughly nine tenths seen once. Sequenced sample: peripheral blood. These receptors all come from a man aged 60-69 years with acute or convalescent COVID-19.

This chain links TRBV6-5 with TRBJ2-4; a weak D match, TRBD1 (6 bases). V was pared by 7 bases and J by 9 bases, with 13 bases between. Per germline, CDR1 MNHEY and CDR2 SVGAGI. There are 12 residues in the CDR3. The CDR3 spells CASMGQGGIQYF. The CDR3 region has the DNA TGTGCCAGCATGGGACAAGGCGGCATTCAGTACTTC.

This chain links TRBV18 with TRBJ1-1; D ambiguous. The CDR3 is 13 residues long. With 4 bases removed from V and 3 bases from J, the gap between germline ends came to 9 bases. Germline V gene sequence: CDR1 KGHSH, CDR2 LQKENI. The CDR3: CASSREGYTEAFF. The CDR3 coding sequence is TGTGCCAGCTCACGGGAGGGATACACTGAAGCTTTCTTT.

The V and J genes are TRBV5-1 and TRBJ2-1; 9 bases are a match to TRBD1. The CDR3 length is 16 residues. J gave up 6 bases and V 0 bases, and 7 bases lay outside the gene matches. From germline, CDR1 is SGHRS and CDR2 YFSETQ. CDR3 sequence: CASSLGGTGKVNEQFF. CDR3 nucleotide sequence: TGCGCCAGCAGCTTGGGAGGGACAGGGAAGGTCAATGAGCAGTTCTTC.

The chain couples TRBV19 to TRBJ2-1; D is unclear. The CDR3 spans 13 residues. Germline CDR1 reads LNHDA; CDR2 reads SQIVND (reference sequence). The V gene lost 10 bases and the J gene lost 10 bases, with 20 bases spanning the gap. Here the CDR3 reads CAIALGPSREQFF. CDR3 coding DNA: TGTGCCATCGCGTTGGGCCCGTCTCGGGAGCAGTTCTTC.

The V call is TRBV3-1 (or the pseudogene TRBV3-2), the J call TRBJ1-1, with D hard to call. Germline V CDR1 and CDR2: LGHDT, YNNKEL (reference sequence). The ends were cut back, 3 bases at V and 2 bases at J, with 4 bases in the middle. CDR3 length: 12 residues. As DNA, the CDR3 is TGTGCCAGCAGCCAGGCAAACACTGAAGCTTTCTTT. Its protein product is CASSQANTEAFF.

This chain connects TRBV7-8 to TRBJ2-6; tentatively, D is TRBD1 (7 bases). CDR1 SGHVS and CDR2 FQNEAQ come from the germline V gene. Trimming cost V 0 bases and J 0 bases, with 15 bases left between them. CDR3 length: 19 residues. This CDR3 reads CASSLAPEGAHSGANVLTF. The DNA for the CDR3 is TGTGCCAGCAGCTTAGCGCCGGAGGGGGCCCACTCTGGGGCCAACGTCCTGACTTTC.

The rearrangement uses TRBV29-1 and TRBJ2-2; TRBD2 matches 9 bases. V lost 4 bases, J lost 4 bases, and 4 bases stayed unmatched. This CDR3 has 14 amino acids. Germline values: CDR1 SQVTM, CDR2 ANQGSEA. The CDR3 loop is CSVVAGGPTGELFF. The CDR3 nucleotides are TGCAGCGTTGTTGCGGGGGGGCCCACCGGGGAGCTGTTTTTT.

The chain couples TRBV2 to TRBJ1-2, with 12 bases that match TRBD1. V shed 3 bases, J shed 7 bases, and the junction held 9 bases outside the gene matches. Germline values: CDR1 SNHLY, CDR2 FYNNEI. The CDR3 is made up of 16 amino acids. CDR3 residues: CASSESPGQGAGGYTF. DNA of the CDR3: TGTGCCAGCAGTGAGAGTCCGGGACAGGGGGCCGGTGGCTACACCTTC.

The V gene is TRBV19, the J gene TRBJ1-2; tentative D call: TRBD1 (5 bases). CDR3 length equals 14 residues. The germline V gene has CDR1 LNHDA and CDR2 SQIVND (reference sequence). V was cut by 2 bases and J by 8 bases, with 15 bases left in between. The CDR3 nucleotides are TGTGCCAGTAGTATAAACGGGGACTTGAGGGGCTACACCTTC. Translation: CASSINGDLRGYTF.

The V call is TRBV6-2 or TRBV6-3, the J call TRBJ2-2; 7 nucleotides line up with TRBD2. CDR1 and CDR2 (germline): MNHEY, SVGEGT. CDR3 size: 17 residues. V dropped 1 base and J dropped 1; count of bases not matched to a gene: 6. In DNA form, the CDR3 reads TGTGCCAGCAGTTACTTCGAATCGGGGGGGAACACCGGGGAGCTGTTTTTT. It translates to CASSYFESGGNTGELFF.

V is TRBV9 and J is TRBJ2-5, with 10 bases aligning to TRBD2. V was pared by 0 bases and J by 4 bases, with 15 bases of the junction left unmatched. From germline, CDR1 is SGDLS and CDR2 YYNGEE. The CDR3 length is 19 residues. DNA of the CDR3: TGTGCCAGCAGCGTAGCCGGTTCGCAGCGGGGGGGCGAAGGAGAGACCCAGTACTTC. Its translation is CASSVAGSQRGGEGETQYF.

This chain links TRBV18 with TRBJ1-5; 7 bases line up with TRBD1. V lost 2 bases and J lost 3; bases outside the gene matches: 4. Germline V gives CDR1 KGHSH, CDR2 LQKENI. The CDR3 consists of 15 residues. This CDR3 is CASSPGGTDNQPQHF. CDR3 nucleotides: TGTGCCAGCTCACCAGGCGGGACAGACAATCAGCCCCAGCATTTT.

CDR3 sequence (DNA): TGCGCCAGCAGCTTTGGGGACAAGAATGAAAAACTGTTTTTT. Amino acids: CASSFGDKNEKLFF. The chain employs TRBV5-1 and TRBJ1-4, with a weak D call TRBD1 (6 bases). Trimming cost V 2 bases and J 5 bases, with 10 bases left between them. The CDR3 consists of 14 residues. Germline values: CDR1 SGHRS, CDR2 YFSETQ.

This clone was recorded only once. This sample includes further DNA sequences coding for the same CDR3. This sequence joins TRBV18 and TRBJ1-5; D ambiguous. Germline CDR1 and CDR2: KGHSH and LQKENI. The CDR3 totals 14 residues. The germline V and J ends were trimmed by 3 bases and 4 bases, with 10 bases remaining between them. This CDR3 is CASSPDGINQPQHF. The CDR3 region has the DNA TGTGCCAGCTCACCCGACGGGATTAATCAGCCCCAGCATTTT.

The rearrangement uses TRBV5-4 and TRBJ1-1; weak D call: TRBD1 (6 bases). CDR1 and CDR2 from the germline V gene are SGHNT and YYREEE (reference sequence). This CDR3 is 13 amino acids long. The V end was cut by 5 bases, the J end by 3 bases, with 11 bases between. CDR3 in DNA: TGTGCCAGCAGGCGCACAGGGTACACTGAAGCTTTCTTT. Translated, it gives CASRRTGYTEAFF.

The chain is built from TRBV21-1 and TRBJ2-1; TRBD1, the D gene given by the table, was not confirmed from the DNA. TRBV21-1 is a listed pseudogene. CDR3 size: 13 residues. DNA for the CDR3: TGTGCCAGTGAGGGGGCCTCCTACAATGAGCAGTTCTTC. Encoded protein: CASEGASYNEQFF.

The chain is built from TRBV7-8 and TRBJ1-6, with 7 bases matching TRBD1. This CDR3 has 17 amino acids. CDR1 and CDR2 (germline): SGHVS, FQNEAQ. J gave up 7 bases and V 5 bases, and 14 bases lay outside the gene matches. The CDR3 DNA sequence: TGTGCCAGCAGCCAATACCAACTGGGACAGAACAATTCACCCCTCCACTTT. The encoded protein is CASSQYQLGQNNSPLHF.

This clone has more than one count but fewer than ten. This chain joins TRBV4-1 and TRBJ2-1, with TRBD2 matching over 12 bases. V lost 4 bases to trimming and J lost 6 bases; unmatched junction nucleotides: 4. The CDR3 is 15 amino acids. Looked up from germline, CDR1 is MGHRA and CDR2 is YSYEKL. CDR3 residues: CASSPTGLAGNEQFF. CDR3 nucleotide sequence: TGCGCCAGCAGCCCCACGGGACTAGCGGGCAATGAGCAGTTCTTC.

The chain couples TRBV11-2 to TRBJ2-3; TRBD2 agrees at 9 bases. The CDR3 has 16 residues. Unmatched junction bases numbered 5, after V lost 1 base and J lost 3 bases. Germline CDR1 SGHAT, CDR2 FQNNGV. The CDR3 DNA reads TGTGCCAGCAGCTTAGTGCGGCGGGGGGGTACAGATACGCAGTATTTT. Translation gives CASSLVRRGGTDTQYF.

The V and J genes are TRBV5-4 and TRBJ2-7; 9 bases are a match to TRBD1. The CDR3 spans 16 residues. Per the germline V gene, CDR1 is SGHNT and CDR2 is YYREEE (reference sequence). Trimming took 3 bases from V and 5 from J; bases not matched to a gene: 12. CDR3: CASSSPPGQGFHEQYF. Here the CDR3 DNA reads TGTGCCAGCAGCTCCCCGCCGGGACAGGGTTTCCACGAGCAGTACTTC.

The V call is TRBV11-2, the J call TRBJ1-4, with a weak D call TRBD1 (6 bases). The CDR3 has 15 amino acids. Germline loops: CDR1 SGHAT, CDR2 FQNNGV. Between the trimmed V and J ends, which lost 6 bases and 12 bases, there was a span of 23 bases. Here the CDR3 reads CASRNIGRGSGELFF. Written as DNA, the CDR3 is TGTGCCAGCAGGAATATCGGCAGGGGAAGCGGGGAACTGTTTTTT. The whole variable domain, remainder taken from reference TRBV11-2 and TRBJ1-4, is EAGVAQSPRYKIIEKRQSVAFWCNPISGHATLYWYQQILGQGPKLLIQFQNNGVVDDSQLPKDRFSAERLKGVDSTLKIQPAKLEDSAVYLCASRNIGRGSGELFFGSGTQLSVL.

CDR3 DNA: TGCGCCAGCAGCTCGGGACAGAGCACAGATACGCAGTATTTT. This codes for CASSSGQSTDTQYF. The V and J genes are TRBV5-1 and TRBJ2-3, with 7 bases fitting TRBD1. Germline V lookup: CDR1 SGHRS, CDR2 YFSETQ. Trimming took 3 bases from V and 0 from J; bases not matched to a gene: 1. The CDR3 loop spans 14 amino acids.

The chain employs TRBV18 and TRBJ1-1, with 7 bases that match TRBD1. CDR1 and CDR2 (germline): KGHSH, LQKENI. This CDR3 has 14 residues. Trimming at V came to 3 bases and at J to 1 base, leaving 2 bases not matched to a gene. Here the CDR3 reads CASSPRGRNTEAFF. The CDR3 DNA follows: TGTGCCAGCTCACCGAGGGGGCGGAACACTGAAGCTTTCTTT. The variable domain in full, with the rest retrieved from reference TRBV18 and TRBJ1-1, is NAGVMQNPRHLVRRRGQEARLRCSPMKGHSHVYWYRQLPEEGLKFMVYLQKENIIDESGMPKERFSAEFPKEGPSILRIQQVVRGDSAAYFCASSPRGRNTEAFFGQGTRLTVV.

The chain has TRBV27 and TRBJ2-3; D unclear. Germline assignment: CDR1 MNHEY and CDR2 SMNVEV (reference sequence). V gave up 6 bases and J gave up 4 bases, with 11 bases separating them. The CDR3 covers 13 residues. The CDR3 is CASSPFLSDTQYF. In DNA form, the CDR3 reads TGTGCCAGCAGCCCTTTTTTATCAGATACGCAGTATTTT.

This rearrangement joins TRBV29-1 to TRBJ1-4; 7 positions agree with TRBD1. Germline trimming cut 2 bases from V and 9 bases from J; bases unmatched to any gene: 12. CDR1 and CDR2 (germline): SQVTM, ANQGSEA. This CDR3 is built from 15 residues. CDR3 in amino acids: CSVELPATGRQKLFF. The CDR3 region has the DNA TGCAGCGTTGAACTACCTGCGACAGGGAGGCAAAAACTGTTTTTT.

V gene TRBV6-1 combines with J gene TRBJ1-5, with D unresolved. Germline values: CDR1 MNHNS, CDR2 SASEGT. The CDR3 has 16 residues. V was pared by 0 bases and J by 3 bases, with 12 bases between. As DNA, the CDR3 is TGTGCCAGCAGTGAAGCGGGCGGAGGGCCCAATCAGCCCCAGCATTTT. It translates to CASSEAGGGPNQPQHF.

For the CDR3, the DNA is TGTGCCAGCAGCCTTATACCGGAGCCGAACACTGAAGCTTTCTTT. This encodes CASSLIPEPNTEAFF. This rearrangement joins TRBV7-2 to TRBJ1-1, with D uncertain. V shed 5 bases and J shed 1 base, with 14 bases lying between them. The CDR3 length is 15 residues. CDR1 is SGHTA, CDR2 FQGNSA, per germline.

V is TRBV6-6 and J is TRBJ2-7, with 9 positions matching TRBD2. V shed 4 bases, J shed 2 bases, and the junction held 3 bases outside the gene matches. The germline V gene encodes CDR1 MNHNY and CDR2 SVGAGI (reference sequence). The CDR3 runs 14 residues. CDR3 DNA: TGTGCCAGCAGTTTTCTAGCGGGAACCTACGAGCAGTACTTC. It translates to CASSFLAGTYEQYF.